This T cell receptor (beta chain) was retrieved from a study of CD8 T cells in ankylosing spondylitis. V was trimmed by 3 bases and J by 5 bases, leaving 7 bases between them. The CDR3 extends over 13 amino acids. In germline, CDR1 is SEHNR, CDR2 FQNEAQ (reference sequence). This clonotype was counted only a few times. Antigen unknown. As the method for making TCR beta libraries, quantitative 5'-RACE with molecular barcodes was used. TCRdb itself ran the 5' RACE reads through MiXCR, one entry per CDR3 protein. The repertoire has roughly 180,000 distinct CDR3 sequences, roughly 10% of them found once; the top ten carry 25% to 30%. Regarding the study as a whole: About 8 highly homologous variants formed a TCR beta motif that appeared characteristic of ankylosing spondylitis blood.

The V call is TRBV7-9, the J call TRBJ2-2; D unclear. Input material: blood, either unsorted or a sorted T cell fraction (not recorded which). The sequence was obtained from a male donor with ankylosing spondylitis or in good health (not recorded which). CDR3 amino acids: CASSLYQTGELFF. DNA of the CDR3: TGTGCCAGCAGCTTGTATCAAACCGGGGAGCTGTTTTTT.